This T cell receptor (beta chain) was identified in a study of blood T cell repertoires in COVID-19. Whole-study context: Spain, Italy and the United States supplied samples that represented acute and convalescent COVID-19. Sources were T cells, B-cell-depleted T cells, or PBMCs; the material itself was cDNA or gDNA.

Libraries were prepared by immunoSEQ multiplex PCR; TCRdb keeps only in-frame clonotypes and omits some of them. The data show about 240,000 clones, 83% seen once. During the 2 weeks before they entered the study, exposed participants had met someone with a PCR-confirmed or clinician-diagnosed COVID-19 case. Germline V gives CDR1 SGHRS, CDR2 YFSETQ. Trimming shortened V by 4 bases and J by 7 bases, and 17 bases separated the two germline ends. CDR3 length: 14 residues. The V gene is TRBV5-1, the J gene TRBJ1-2; D is perhaps TRBD1 (5 bases). Sequenced input: PBMCs or T cells enriched from blood (not recorded which). The TCR sequence derives from a woman aged 40-49 years who had been exposed to COVID-19. The CDR3 DNA reads TGCGCCAGCAGCGGACGGGACTTGGGGGGTGGCTACACCTTC. Protein product: CASSGRDLGGGYTF.